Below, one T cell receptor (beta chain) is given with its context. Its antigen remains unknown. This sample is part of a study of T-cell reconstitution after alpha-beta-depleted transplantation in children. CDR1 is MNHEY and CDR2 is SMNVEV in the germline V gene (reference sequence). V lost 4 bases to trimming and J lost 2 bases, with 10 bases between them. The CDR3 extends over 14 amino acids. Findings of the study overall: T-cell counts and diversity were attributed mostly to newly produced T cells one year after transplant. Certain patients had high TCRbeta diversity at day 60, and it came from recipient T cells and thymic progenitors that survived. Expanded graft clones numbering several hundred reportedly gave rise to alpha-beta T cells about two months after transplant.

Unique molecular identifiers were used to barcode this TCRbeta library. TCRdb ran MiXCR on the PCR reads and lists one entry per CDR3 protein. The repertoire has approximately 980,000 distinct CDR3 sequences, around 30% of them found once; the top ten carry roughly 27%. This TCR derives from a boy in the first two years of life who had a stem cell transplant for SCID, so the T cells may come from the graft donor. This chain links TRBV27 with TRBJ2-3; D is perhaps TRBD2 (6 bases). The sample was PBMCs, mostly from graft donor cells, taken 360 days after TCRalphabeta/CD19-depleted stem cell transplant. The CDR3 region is CASSYKGLTDTQYF. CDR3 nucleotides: TGTGCCAGCAGTTATAAGGGACTCACAGATACGCAGTATTTT.